The 24 T cell receptor beta chains given below trace back to one sample, sequenced in a study of cytomegalovirus exposure and HLA in healthy donors. PCR used 60 Vbeta primers and 13 Jbeta primers. Here immunoSEQ multiplex PCR was the method, and the copy in TCRdb shows in-frame clones only, minus some. The sample includes 200,000 or so clones, less than 85% of them seen just once. Input material: PBMCs. These receptors were obtained from a man in his late teens or twenties in good health and CMV-seronegative.

The V and J genes are TRBV29-1 and TRBJ2-7; TRBD2 might be the D (7 bases). The CDR3 is made up of 16 amino acids. Trimming cost V 3 bases and J 0 bases, with 18 bases left between them. Germline V CDR1 and CDR2: SQVTM, ANQGSEA. In DNA, the CDR3 is TGCAGCGTTGACGGCGGGGGCAATTCCATCTCCTACGAGCAGTACTTC. It is translated as CSVDGGGNSISYEQYF.

This clone has just one count. V usage is TRBV30 and J usage is TRBJ2-2; 14 bases are shared with TRBD2. The CDR3 consists of 16 residues. Trimming removed 6 bases from V and 3 bases from J; junction bases left unmatched: 6. Germline CDR1 is GTSNPN and CDR2 is SVGIG (reference sequence). The CDR3 DNA reads TGTGCCTGCTCCGGACTAGCGGGAGGACACACCGGGGAGCTGTTTTTT. It is translated as CACSGLAGGHTGELFF.

The V and J genes are TRBV5-1 and TRBJ2-7; maybe TRBD2 (6 bases). The germline V gene encodes CDR1 SGHRS and CDR2 YFSETQ. The CDR3 has 13 residues. V lost 4 bases and J 4 bases, leaving 12 bases between the germline ends. CDR3 nucleotides: TGCGCCAGCAGCACGGGACTTGATTACGAGCAGTACTTC. Residues: CASSTGLDYEQYF.

V and J are TRBV5-1 and TRBJ2-7; the match to TRBD2 covers 8 bases. Trimming at V came to 0 bases and at J to 0 bases, leaving 11 bases not matched to a gene. There are 18 residues in the CDR3. Per germline, CDR1 SGHRS and CDR2 YFSETQ. The CDR3 nucleotides are TGCGCCAGCAGCTTGGTTTTCTCGCGGGAGGATTCCTCCTACGAGCAGTACTTC. This sequence encodes CASSLVFSREDSSYEQYF.

The chain joins TRBV11-2 to TRBJ2-7; 8 nucleotides align to TRBD2. The CDR3 extends over 16 amino acids. V lost 1 base, J lost 7 bases, and 12 bases stayed unmatched. CDR1 SGHAT and CDR2 FQNNGV come from the germline V gene. The CDR3 coding sequence is TGTGCCAGCAGCTTAGGCAGGACTAGGTCGGGAGGGGAGCAGTACTTC. Protein: CASSLGRTRSGGEQYF.

To note about this clone: Within the sample, other DNA sequences also encode this same CDR3. This chain joins TRBV25-1 and TRBJ1-1; a possible D gene is TRBD1 (6 bases). Germline V gives CDR1 MGHDK, CDR2 SYGVNS. This CDR3 is 13 amino acids long. The V end lost 3 bases, the J end lost 3 bases, and 8 bases lay between the germline ends. CDR3 DNA sequence: TGTGCCAGCAGTGACACAGGGTACACTGAAGCTTTCTTT. It yields the protein CASSDTGYTEAFF. The full variable domain, in which reference TRBV25-1 and TRBJ1-1 provide the parts outside the CDR3, is EADIYQTPRYLVIGTGKKITLECSQTMGHDKMYWYQQDPGMELHLIHYSYGVNSTEKGDLSSESTVSRIRTEHFPLTLESARPSHTSQYLCASSDTGYTEAFFGQGTRLTVV.

The genes are TRBV29-1 and TRBJ2-2, with a weak D call TRBD1 (8 bases). The CDR3 spans 13 residues. CDR1 is SQVTM and CDR2 is ANQGSEA in the germline V gene. V dropped 5 bases and J dropped 5 bases, with 12 bases sitting between them. CDR3 DNA: TGCAGCGTTACAGGGGGGGGTACCGGGGAGCTGTTTTTT. Protein sequence: CSVTGGGTGELFF.

This chain connects TRBV5-1 to TRBJ1-1; D remains unclear. The CDR3 spans 13 residues. Germline CDR1 and CDR2: SGHRS and YFSETQ. Trimming stripped 0 bases from V and 5 bases from J, with 8 bases between. DNA of the CDR3: TGCGCCAGCAGCTTGGGCATAACTACTGAAGCTTTCTTT. Residues: CASSLGITTEAFF.

The V gene is TRBV2, the J gene TRBJ2-1; TRBD2 matches at 7 bases. The CDR3 spans 16 residues. CDR1 is SNHLY and CDR2 is FYNNEI in the germline V gene. The J segment lost 0 bases and the V segment lost 0 bases, leaving 2 bases of the junction unmatched. CDR3 sequence reads: CASSEAGGSSYNEQFF. The CDR3 region has the DNA TGTGCCAGCAGTGAAGCGGGCGGGAGCTCCTACAATGAGCAGTTCTTC.

Here the CDR3 reads CASIKRSGRPTDTQYF. The CDR3 nucleotides are TGTGCCAGCATTAAACGTAGCGGGAGACCCACAGATACGCAGTATTTT. The chain joins TRBV6-9 to TRBJ2-3, with TRBD2 matching 9 bases. The ends lost 7 bases at V and 2 bases at J; junction bases unmatched: 10. The germline V gene has CDR1 MNHGY and CDR2 SVAAGI. This CDR3 is 16 amino acids long.

The V and J genes are TRBV4-1 and TRBJ1-4; TRBD1 aligns across 7 bases. CDR1 is MGHRA and CDR2 is YSYEKL in the germline V gene. V shed 4 bases, J shed 8 bases, and the junction held 7 bases outside the gene matches. The CDR3 consists of 14 residues. CDR3 nucleotide sequence: TGCGCCAGCAGCCCGACAGGGTCGGGCGAAAAACTGTTTTTT. It codes for CASSPTGSGEKLFF.

This chain connects TRBV4-1 to TRBJ2-1; TRBD2 agrees at 13 bases. Germline values: CDR1 MGHRA, CDR2 YSYEKL. The CDR3 totals 17 residues. The V segment lost 1 base and the J segment 0 bases; nucleotides outside the gene matches: 0. CDR3 amino acids: CASSQGTSGGSYNEQFF. The CDR3 DNA is TGCGCCAGCAGCCAAGGGACTAGCGGGGGCTCCTACAATGAGCAGTTCTTC.

The gene calls are TRBV15 and TRBJ2-7, with D perhaps TRBD1 (6 bases). Germline assignment: CDR1 LNHNV and CDR2 YYDKDF (reference sequence). V was clipped by 3 bases and J by 0 bases, with 12 bases between them. This CDR3 region has 15 residues. The CDR3 sequence is CATSRGRGPSYEQYF. The CDR3 DNA sequence: TGTGCCACCAGCAGGGGCAGGGGCCCCTCCTACGAGCAGTACTTC.

The V and J genes are TRBV27 and TRBJ2-1; 11 bases line up with TRBD2. Germline values: CDR1 MNHEY, CDR2 SMNVEV (reference sequence). V gave up 8 bases and J gave up 3 bases; unmatched junction bases: 3. CDR3 length: 14 amino acids. The CDR3 DNA follows: TGTGCCAGCTGGGGGACTAGCGGCTACAATGAGCAGTTCTTC. Its protein is CASWGTSGYNEQFF.

Of note for this clone: Other nucleotide sequences from this sample produce the same CDR3. This chain connects TRBV27 to TRBJ1-1; 7 bases align to TRBD1. The length of the CDR3 is 14 residues. Per germline, CDR1 MNHEY and CDR2 SMNVEV (reference sequence). The J segment lost 1 base and the V segment lost 5 bases, leaving 4 bases of the junction unmatched. The CDR3 coding sequence is TGTGCCAGCAGTCCTGGGACAGCGAACACTGAAGCTTTCTTT. It is translated as CASSPGTANTEAFF.

The chain employs TRBV7-3 and TRBJ1-2; no firm D call. V was shortened by 1 base and J by 4 bases, with 7 bases between the two germline ends. The germline V gene encodes CDR1 SGHTA and CDR2 FQGTGA. The CDR3 runs to 13 residues. The CDR3 DNA reads as TGTGCCAGCAGCTTAAAGGCAGGCTATGGCTACACCTTC. Amino acid sequence: CASSLKAGYGYTF.

This chain links TRBV6-1 with TRBJ2-1; 7 bases agree with TRBD1. The CDR3 extends over 15 amino acids. J lost 5 bases, V lost 5 bases, and 9 bases had no gene match. The germline V gene has CDR1 MNHNS and CDR2 SASEGT. CDR3 coding DNA: TGTGCCAGCAGTTGGACAGGTAGATTGGACAATGAGCAGTTCTTC. As protein: CASSWTGRLDNEQFF.

The chain recombines TRBV1 with TRBJ1-5. TRBV1 is an annotated pseudogene. The CDR3 covers 15 residues. The CDR3 DNA is TGCACCAGCAGATACAGGGAGGGGGACAATCAGCCCCAGCATTTT. Protein sequence: CTSRYREGDNQPQHF.

The J gene is TRBJ2-1, the V gene TRBV5-5; D is perhaps TRBD1 (5 bases). Germline CDR1 reads SGHKS; CDR2 reads YYEKEE (reference sequence). The CDR3 loop spans 13 amino acids. Between the trimmed V and J ends, which lost 6 bases and 12 bases, there was a span of 19 bases. For the CDR3, the DNA is TGTGCCAGCAACATTATCCAGGGATCCGGGCAGTTCTTC. This sequence encodes CASNIIQGSGQFF.

The V call is TRBV14, the J call TRBJ2-7; 11 bases map to TRBD2. This CDR3 contains 16 residues. The ends lost 0 bases at V and 2 bases at J; junction bases unmatched: 3. Germline V gene sequence: CDR1 SGHDN, CDR2 FVKESK. The CDR3 here is CASSQELAGDPYEQYF. In nucleotides, the CDR3 is TGTGCCAGCAGCCAAGAACTAGCGGGAGACCCCTACGAGCAGTACTTC.

The gene calls are TRBV15 and TRBJ2-5; 12 nucleotides line up with TRBD1. CDR3 size: 15 residues. Unmatched junction bases numbered 4, after V lost 3 bases and J lost 5 bases. Germline V gene lookup returns CDR1 LNHNV and CDR2 YYDKDF (reference sequence). CDR3 sequence (DNA): TGTGCCACCAGCAGGGGACAGGGGGCATGGGAGACCCAGTACTTC. Translation: CATSRGQGAWETQYF.

The V call is TRBV6-6, the J call TRBJ2-5, with D tentatively TRBD2 (6 bases). CDR1 is MNHNY and CDR2 is SVGAGI in the germline V gene (reference sequence). CDR3 length: 14 residues. V was trimmed by 10 bases and J by 4 bases, leaving 19 bases between them. The CDR3 protein is CATTWGRERETQYF. The CDR3 DNA reads as TGTGCCACGACTTGGGGCCGGGAGAGAGAGACCCAGTACTTC.

The chain has TRBV9 and TRBJ2-7; 8 bases align to TRBD1. J was trimmed by 5 bases and V by 4 bases; bases with no gene match: 14. The CDR3 is made up of 16 amino acids. The germline V gene encodes CDR1 SGDLS and CDR2 YYNGEE. The CDR3 sequence: CASSPRDRTPRDEQYF. CDR3 coding DNA: TGTGCCAGCAGCCCTAGGGACAGGACGCCCCGAGACGAGCAGTACTTC. Drawing the rest from reference TRBV9 and TRBJ2-7, the complete variable domain is DSGVTQTPKHLITATGQRVTLRCSPRSGDLSVYWYQQSLDQGLQFLIQYYNGEERAKGNILERFSAQQFPDLHSELNLSSLELGDSALYFCASSPRDRTPRDEQYFGPGTRLTVT.

V gene TRBV6-5 combines with J gene TRBJ2-1; possibly TRBD2 for D (6 bases). The CDR3 spans 15 residues. V lost 3 bases, J lost 4 bases, and 13 bases lay in between. From germline, CDR1 is MNHEY and CDR2 SVGAGI. CDR3 sequence (DNA): TGTGCCAGCAGTTATGGGGCGGGATCGTACAATGAGCAGTTCTTC. Protein product: CASSYGAGSYNEQFF.